The text below deals with one T cell receptor (beta chain). Germline V lookup: CDR1 SGHTA, CDR2 FQGTGA. Trimming shortened V by 5 bases and J by 1 base, and 8 bases separated the two germline ends. The CDR3 totals 13 residues. The data are from a study of T cell changes during pregnancy in multiple sclerosis. Profiling relied on immunoSEQ multiplex PCR, and the TCRdb table lists in-frame clones only, not all of them. The sample includes 40,000 to 45,000 clones, over 80% of them seen just once. The sequence came from a female donor with multiple sclerosis, enrolled in a pregnancy study. The sequencing here drew on CD4+ T cells from peripheral blood mononuclear cells, taken before pregnancy. This chain uses TRBV7-3 with TRBJ1-1; D not certain. The chain's CDR3 is CASSVTKNTEAFF. CDR3 nucleotide sequence: TGTGCCAGCAGCGTTACAAAGAACACTGAAGCTTTCTTT.